These T cell receptor beta chains were read from a single sample in a study of T-cell reconstitution after alpha-beta-depleted transplantation in children. One entry per CDR3 protein, called by TCRdb with MiXCR from the PCR reads. The table lists more than 100,000 distinct CDR3 sequences, about 23% of them singletons. Sequencing used PBMCs, mostly from graft donor cells, obtained 180 days after TCRalphabeta/CD19-depleted stem cell transplant. These receptors came from a male patient aged 2 to 10 who had a stem cell transplant for chronic granulomatous disease, so the T cells may come from the graft donor. Both conserved end residues are part of each CDR3. Each record gives: CDR3 length, J gene, V gene, clone size, D gene, CDR3 protein, CDR3 DNA. A D gene is named only where the DNA matches it firmly. Part of the rows lack a size; the others show once, few, many or a class for expanded clones.

cdr3_length: 14
j_call: TRBJ1-2
v_call: TRBV7-2
clone_size: many
d_call: -
cdr3_aa: CASSFEDSRYGYTF
cdr3_nt: TGTGCCAGCAGCTTTGAGGACTCACGCTATGGCTACACCTTC

cdr3_length: 12
j_call: TRBJ2-3
v_call: TRBV5-1
clone_size: many
d_call: -
cdr3_aa: CASSLTTDTQYF
cdr3_nt: TGCGCCAGCAGCCTTACCACGGATACGCAGTATTTT

cdr3_length: 15
j_call: TRBJ2-1
v_call: TRBV18
clone_size: -
d_call: -
cdr3_aa: CASSHVELTLSEQFF
cdr3_nt: TGTGCCAGCTCACACGTCGAGCTTACCCTTTCCGAGCAGTTCTTC

cdr3_length: 20
j_call: TRBJ2-1
v_call: TRBV11-2
clone_size: -
d_call: TRBD2
cdr3_aa: CASSHWTSSSPGGTNNEQFF
cdr3_nt: TGTGCCAGCAGCCACTGGACTAGCTCCTCGCCGGGGGGGACGAACAATGAGCAGTTCTTC

cdr3_length: 14
j_call: TRBJ2-7
v_call: TRBV10-3
clone_size: few
d_call: TRBD1
cdr3_aa: CAISDQGQGYEQYF
cdr3_nt: TGTGCCATCAGTGACCAGGGACAGGGGTACGAGCAGTACTTC

cdr3_length: 16
j_call: TRBJ2-3
v_call: TRBV12-3/TRBV12-4
clone_size: -
d_call: TRBD2
cdr3_aa: CASSFGFGEGADTQYF
cdr3_nt: TGTGCCAGCAGTTTCGGGTTCGGGGAGGGCGCAGATACGCAGTATTTT

cdr3_length: 15
j_call: TRBJ2-5
v_call: TRBV5-1
clone_size: many
d_call: TRBD2
cdr3_aa: CASSFEREARKTQYF
cdr3_nt: TGCGCCAGCAGCTTCGAGCGGGAGGCCCGGAAGACCCAGTACTTC

cdr3_length: 16
j_call: TRBJ1-5
v_call: TRBV12-3/TRBV12-4
clone_size: many
d_call: -
cdr3_aa: CASSPVGIVSNQPQHF
cdr3_nt: TGTGCCAGCAGTCCAGTCGGAATTGTCAGCAATCAGCCCCAGCATTTT

cdr3_length: 15
j_call: TRBJ2-3
v_call: TRBV10-3
clone_size: many
d_call: -
cdr3_aa: CAISEFNPSTDTQYF
cdr3_nt: TGTGCCATCAGTGAGTTTAACCCCAGCACAGATACGCAGTATTTT

cdr3_length: 17
j_call: TRBJ2-1
v_call: TRBV11-2
clone_size: -
d_call: TRBD2
cdr3_aa: CASSLGVAGAGYNEQFF
cdr3_nt: TGTGCCAGCAGCTTAGGCGTAGCGGGAGCTGGCTACAATGAGCAGTTCTTC

cdr3_length: 14
j_call: TRBJ1-1
v_call: TRBV12-3/TRBV12-4
clone_size: few
d_call: -
cdr3_aa: CASSLGHVNTEAFF
cdr3_nt: TGTGCCAGCAGTTTAGGGCACGTGAACACTGAAGCTTTCTTT

cdr3_length: 15
j_call: TRBJ2-1
v_call: TRBV29-1
clone_size: few
d_call: TRBD2
cdr3_aa: CSALGLAGGGHEQFF
cdr3_nt: TGCAGCGCCCTGGGACTAGCGGGAGGGGGCCATGAGCAGTTCTTC

cdr3_length: 14
j_call: TRBJ2-1
v_call: TRBV12-3/TRBV12-4
clone_size: -
d_call: -
cdr3_aa: CASSLVGHRDEQFF
cdr3_nt: TGTGCCAGCAGTTTGGTGGGTCACCGGGATGAGCAGTTCTTC

cdr3_length: 15
j_call: TRBJ2-7
v_call: TRBV12-3/TRBV12-4
clone_size: few
d_call: -
cdr3_aa: CASSSSFGRGYEQYF
cdr3_nt: TGTGCCAGCAGTTCTAGCTTCGGCAGGGGTTACGAGCAGTACTTC

cdr3_length: 16
j_call: TRBJ2-1
v_call: TRBV4-3
clone_size: -
d_call: -
cdr3_aa: CASSQEVSGGRDEQFF
cdr3_nt: TGCGCCAGCAGCCAAGAGGTATCCGGGGGCCGGGATGAGCAGTTCTTC

cdr3_length: 13
j_call: TRBJ2-1
v_call: TRBV29-1
clone_size: -
d_call: -
cdr3_aa: CSVEELDRSEQFF
cdr3_nt: TGCAGCGTTGAAGAATTGGACCGGTCGGAGCAGTTCTTC